The source of this T cell receptor beta chain is a study of blood T cell repertoires in COVID-19. Methods used by the authors: Reference gene primers were amplified, and this amplification served to estimate nucleated cell counts. The assay was immunoSEQ multiplex PCR, and TCRdb's table has in-frame clones only and misses some. V, J and clone size derive from that table, while D and trimming were established from the DNA sequence. The profile covers about 92,000 clones, with approximately 88% appearing a single time and 15% to 20% taken by the ten largest. This CDR3 is 15 amino acids long. Trimming pared 0 bases from V and 4 bases from J, leaving 8 bases between. Germline loops: CDR1 SGDLS, CDR2 YYNGEE.

The sample was peripheral blood. The genes are TRBV9 and TRBJ1-6, with TRBD1 as a possible D gene (5 bases). The TCR originated in a woman aged 55-70 years with COVID-19, enrolled during active disease. The CDR3 region has the DNA TGTGCCAGCAGCGTAGACCCAGGGTATAATTCACCCCTCCACTTT. This sequence encodes CASSVDPGYNSPLHF. Combining the CDR3 with reference TRBV9 and TRBJ1-6 gives the whole variable domain DSGVTQTPKHLITATGQRVTLRCSPRSGDLSVYWYQQSLDQGLQFLIQYYNGEERAKGNILERFSAQQFPDLHSELNLSSLELGDSALYFCASSVDPGYNSPLHFGNGTRLTVT.